This TCR beta chain is from a study of cytomegalovirus exposure and HLA in healthy donors (TCRdb year 2017). Some background on the complete study: According to an earlier analysis of 550 to 700 of the donors, some 180 million T cells yielded some 120 million unique TCR beta sequences and approximately 280 Gb of sequence data. Typing coverage varied by locus: roughly 620-640 donors for A, B, C, DRB1 and DQB1; more than 500 for DQA1; about 600 for DPA1; roughly 450 for DPB1. In a later analysis, previously published TCR beta repertoires from hundreds of donors were re-analyzed and high-resolution HLA genotyping was added so that TCR occurrence patterns could be studied. Across 300 to 400 genotyped donors of the cohort, an average of approximately 240,000 unique TCR beta nucleotide sequences per donor were sequenced, and about a sixth of those sequences were non-productive. Donor age, sex, ethnicity and CMV serostatus were collected together with the repertoire data. An early release that covered several hundred HLA-typed donors contained approximately 320 gigabases of sequencing data and tens of millions of unique TCR sequences. To predict cytomegalovirus infection status, the study combined high-throughput TCR immunosequencing, statistical association of individual TCRs with disease status, and machine learning. The genetic ancestry cluster associated with self-reported Caucasian donors included roughly four fifths of the approximately 430 genotyped donors. Both class I and class II loci were covered by HLA typing, at four-digit resolution. A later genetic analysis took genome-wide SNP genotypes for about 55% of the 666 donors and used that subset as a discovery cohort. An earlier analysis of about 620 of the donors applied high-throughput TCR beta sequencing to assess whether each TCR beta V gene segment acted as functional or pseudogenic. Rather than using new phenotypic data, the later analysis identified candidate immune exposures from TCR beta sequences and from how often those sequences occurred across donors. Along with the approximately 670-subject first cohort, a separate validation cohort of about 110 different subjects was used. The T cell repertoires of under 700 subjects were profiled by immunosequencing and related to cytomegalovirus serostatus. Because of strong linkage in the cohort, 5 or 6 DR-DQ haplotypes were treated as single units for association and clustering. Every discovery cohort repertoire had been produced on one sequencing platform. The study was designed to test whether signatures of past pathogen exposure could be identified by cataloging public T cell receptors. General study outcomes and caveats: Because counts were too low, about 18 rarely observed V segments, including chromosome 9 orphons, were excluded from the earlier analysis of about 500 of the donors. The classifier was reported to diagnose cytomegalovirus status with high specificity and sensitivity in both the original cohort and the validation cohort. Across donors, most TCR sequences were observed very rarely, whereas some public TCRs were present in many individuals. A few of the identified cytomegalovirus-associated TCR beta chains were confirmed in vitro to be specific for cytomegalovirus antigens. In a later analysis, HLA-associated TCR beta chains showed more clonal expansion and lower generation probabilities than non-associated chains that were equally common. HLA typing was unavailable for some donors at each locus, so association tests used only the typed subset. An earlier analysis of around 540 of the donors showed that most TCR beta V segments appeared in productive rearrangements either about 87% or about 30% of the time, which broadly matched IMGT annotations. The cohort was sequenced for TCR beta chains only, and without alpha or paired-chain data the features that could be detected were limited. Compared with the 666-donor mean, donors in an Asian-associated ancestry cluster had fewer N-insertions in productive TCRs, according to a later genetic analysis. V-gene and J-gene trimming of TCR beta chains was associated with a missense DCLRE1C variant in a later genetic analysis, and the association was replicated in an independent cohort. The sequencing pipeline was judged likely to have produced a cluster of highly shared sequence variants as a technical artifact. Some IMGT-functional V segments, including TRBV6-2 and TRBV6-3, could not be told apart with the 87-base-pair reads, so those segments were excluded. The authors suggested that the approach could potentially be extended to other disease states and immunological phenotypes. Most CMV-associated TCR beta chains appeared to be HLA-restricted in a later analysis, and the HLA associations seemed to be driven largely by CMV exposure. A further reported finding was that TCR beta sequences accurately predicted the HLA-A and HLA-B alleles for most subjects in the first cohort. Strong co-occurrence of HLA alleles, especially DR and DQ, made assigning TCR associations to individual alleles difficult. In a later analysis, TCR association rates were found to vary across HLA loci, with the most associated TCRs seen for DRB1 alleles and the fewest for HLA-C alleles. The study gave a list of 150 to 200 TCR beta chains associated with cytomegalovirus. CMV serostatus was the only immune exposure information available for the cohort. Linkage disequilibrium might explain the correlated functional status among segregating V segments, but an unknown experimental factor could not be excluded. Presence/absence analyses assumed roughly uniform sequencing depth across donors, an assumption that may not hold. In a later analysis, several top co-occurrence clusters were reported to appear linked to parvovirus B19, influenza, CMV and Epstein-Barr virus. Specific HLA alleles were associated with 15,000 to 20,000 TCR beta sequences at a false discovery rate of 0.05 in a later analysis.

On this clone: Its antigen has not been determined. Sequence at one end of the junction differs from germline and may be a read error.

The CDR3 measures 15 amino acids from cysteine to phenylalanine. The sequence is cut down to CDR3 DNA, 45 bases in frame from base 1. As encoded in the germline V gene, CDR1 is SGHAT while CDR2 is FQNNGV. Libraries came from the immunoSEQ multiplex PCR assay. For the multiplex PCR, a mixture combining 60 forward primers for TCR Vbeta segments and 13 reverse primers for TCR Jbeta segments was used. A multiplex PCR assay on genomic DNA amplified the CDR3 region of rearranged TCR beta genes. The Illumina HiSeq System was used to sequence the amplified TCR beta libraries as 87-base-pair reads. The study's own analysis went as follows. A later analysis counted approximately 74 million unique TCR beta chains across the 640 or so repertoires, and some 11 million of these chains were shared by at least two donors. A nearest-neighbor algorithm error-corrected the raw reads and collapsed the reads into unique sequences, merging closely related sequences to remove PCR and sequencing errors. V, D and J gene segments were assigned by aligning CDR3 sequences to IMGT reference sequences. For a sequence to be retained, a match of at least six nucleotides to both a V gene segment and a J gene segment was required. A rearrangement counted as productive if the CDR3 had no stop codons and remained in frame with V and J, and every other rearrangement counted as non-productive. Following IMGT convention, CDR3 was defined as the stretch from the second conserved V-encoded cysteine up to the conserved J-encoded phenylalanine. The earlier analysis of about 620 of the donors excluded sequences that lacked an unambiguous match to a single V gene segment. In an earlier analysis of a few hundred of the donors, V segments were called functional above 56.7% productive rearrangements and were called segregating when the between-donor standard deviation exceeded 5%. A statistical classification framework was developed to diagnose cytomegalovirus status using the catalog of TCR beta chain sequences. A later analysis assigned V and J genes by comparing TCR nucleotide sequences with IMGT/GENE-DB human TR gene sequences. A later analysis assigned CDR3 sequences and most-parsimonious VDJ recombination scenarios with the TCRdist pipeline. In a later analysis, every TCR beta chain was defined by the combination of its CDR3 amino acid sequence and its V-gene family, and reads without a unique V-gene family were dropped. In a later analysis, 500 to 700 highly shared, low-generation-probability nucleotide sequences were removed to address suspected cross-contamination and a sequencing artifact. A later analysis calculated a clonal expansion index for each public chain from normalized within-repertoire ranks of inferred template counts. Generation probabilities in a later analysis came from a VDJ recombination model fitted to out-of-frame rearrangements, and those results were checked against IGoR. Hypergeometric tests were used in a later analysis to score TCR-TCR, TCR-HLA and TCR-CMV co-occurrence, with a repertoire-size bias correction applied to the TCR pairs. To estimate false discovery rates, a later analysis permuted the HLA or CMV assignments 20 times. A later analysis grouped co-occurring TCRs with DBSCAN, adding TCRdist sequence similarity when clustering within HLA-allele-positive subsets. Co-occurrence clustering excluded repertoires with fewer than 30,000 or more than 120,000 public chains, plus five with anomalous nucleotide sharing. TCRdb took this table from immuneACCESS and kept in-frame rearrangements with V and J called. Such tables lack part of the clones; where checked against another copy, unresolved V genes explain under half of the gap, and the rest is unexplained. That table furnishes V, J and clone size, whereas the DNA furnished D and trimming. The sample has roughly 190,000 clones on record, about 87% of them singletons. Together, the top ten hold 1% to 1.5% of the sample.

In total, approximately 700 healthy bone marrow donors made up the cohort. At the time of sampling, all cohort members were nominally healthy, though unrecorded immune exposures were likely present. The donor tested CMV seronegative, placing the donor among the 350 to 400 seronegative members of the cohort. Every donor gave a peripheral blood sample, and the peripheral blood mononuclear cells from that sample were used for TCR beta sequencing. Genomic DNA extraction from the blood cell samples was performed with the Qiagen DNeasy Blood Extraction Kit. This TCR was recovered from a man aged 25 to 40 in good health and CMV-seronegative. The rearrangement joined TRBV11-2 to TRBJ2-7; the D gene is perhaps TRBD1, from 6 matching bases. What was sequenced was PBMCs. The DNA sequence is as follows: TGTGCCAGCAGTTTAGGACAGCTGAGCTCCTACGAGCAGTACTTC. This sequence encodes CASSLGQLSSYEQYF.